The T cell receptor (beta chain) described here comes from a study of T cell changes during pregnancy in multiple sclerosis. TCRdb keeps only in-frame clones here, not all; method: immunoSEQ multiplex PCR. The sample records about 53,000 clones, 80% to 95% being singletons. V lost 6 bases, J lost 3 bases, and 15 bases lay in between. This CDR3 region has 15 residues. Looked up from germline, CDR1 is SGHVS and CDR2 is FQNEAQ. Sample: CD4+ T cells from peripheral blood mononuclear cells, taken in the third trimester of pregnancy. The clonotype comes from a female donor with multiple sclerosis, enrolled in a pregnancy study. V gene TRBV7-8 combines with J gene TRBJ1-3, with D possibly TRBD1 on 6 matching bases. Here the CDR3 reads CASSLNRVRGNTIYF. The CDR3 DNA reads TGTGCCAGCAGTCTTAACAGGGTTCGTGGAAACACCATATATTTT.